This T cell receptor (beta chain) was observed in a study of T cells in Graves' hyperthyroidism and ophthalmopathy. Amplified TCR beta CDR3 regions derived from RNA transcripts. In the first-round RT-PCR of the TCR CDR3, the HTBI primer set was used. TCRdb reprocessed the multiplex PCR reads with MiXCR, giving one entry per CDR3 protein. The repertoire includes around 100,000 distinct CDR3 sequences, around 50% of them detected once, and approximately 24% sits in the top ten. This CDR3 is built from 13 residues. CDR1 and CDR2 from the germline V gene are DFQATT and SNEGSKA (reference sequence). Trimming cost V 6 bases and J 9 bases, with 17 bases left between them. This clonotype was recorded at least ten times.

V gene TRBV20-1 combines with J gene TRBJ2-2; D uncertain. The receptor's source is a middle-aged man with Graves' hyperthyroidism. Specimen: blood. CDR3 residues: CSAVQQLHRELFF. The CDR3 region has the DNA TGCAGTGCCGTACAACAACTCCACCGGGAGCTGTTTTTT.